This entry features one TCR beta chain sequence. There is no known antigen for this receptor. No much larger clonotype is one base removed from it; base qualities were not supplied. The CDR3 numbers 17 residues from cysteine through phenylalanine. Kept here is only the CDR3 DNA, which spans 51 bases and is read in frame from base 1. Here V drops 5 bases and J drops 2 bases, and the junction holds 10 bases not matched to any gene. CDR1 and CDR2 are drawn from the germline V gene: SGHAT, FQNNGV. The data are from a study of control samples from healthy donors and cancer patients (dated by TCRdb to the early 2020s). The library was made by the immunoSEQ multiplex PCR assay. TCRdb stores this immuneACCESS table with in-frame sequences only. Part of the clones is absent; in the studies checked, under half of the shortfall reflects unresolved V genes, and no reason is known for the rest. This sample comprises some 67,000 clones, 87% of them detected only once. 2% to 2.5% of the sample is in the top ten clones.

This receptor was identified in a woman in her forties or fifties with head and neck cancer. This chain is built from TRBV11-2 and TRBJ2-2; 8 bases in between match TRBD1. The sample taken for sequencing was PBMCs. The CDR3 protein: CASSTRGTGLNTGELFF. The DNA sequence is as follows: TGTGCCAGCAGCACCCGCGGGACAGGACTTAACACCGGGGAGCTGTTTTTT.